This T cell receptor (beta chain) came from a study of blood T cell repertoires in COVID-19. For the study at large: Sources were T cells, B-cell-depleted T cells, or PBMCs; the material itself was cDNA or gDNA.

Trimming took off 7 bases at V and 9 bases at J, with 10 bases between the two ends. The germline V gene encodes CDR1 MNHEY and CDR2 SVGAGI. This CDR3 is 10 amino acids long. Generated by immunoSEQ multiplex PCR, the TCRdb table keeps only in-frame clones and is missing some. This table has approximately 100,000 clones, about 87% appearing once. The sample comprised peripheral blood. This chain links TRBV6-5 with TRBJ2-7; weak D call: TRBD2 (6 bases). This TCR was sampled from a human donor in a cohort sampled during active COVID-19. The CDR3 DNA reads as TGTGCCAGCACCGGGAGAGTGCAGTACTTC. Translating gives CASTGRVQYF.